The 32 T cell receptor beta chains given below trace back to one sample, sequenced in a study of T cells in Graves' hyperthyroidism and ophthalmopathy. There were TCR beta CDR3 regions amplified from RNA transcripts. The TCR CDR3 was amplified in a first-round RT-PCR using the HTBI primer set. TCRdb analysed the multiplex PCR reads with MiXCR anew, one entry per CDR3 protein. The sample has around 300,000 distinct CDR3 sequences; roughly 15% are singletons. Sequencing was carried out using blood. The receptors derive from a woman in her forties or fifties with Graves' hyperthyroidism that later progressed to Graves' ophthalmopathy.

This clonotype was picked up many times. The rearrangement links TRBV28 to TRBJ1-1, with D unclear. Trimming removed 8 bases at V and 2 bases at J, with 15 bases between. This CDR3 is 14 amino acids long. Per germline, CDR1 MDHEN and CDR2 SYDVKM. CDR3 region: CASSRWGANTEAFF. CDR3 DNA sequence: TGTGCCAGCTCCAGATGGGGTGCCAACACTGAAGCTTTCTTT.

Only a few counts were recorded for this clonotype. The chain carries TRBV9 and TRBJ1-2; tentatively, D is TRBD1 (5 bases). This CDR3 contains 14 residues. Per germline, CDR1 SGDLS and CDR2 YYNGEE. The ends were cut back, 3 bases at V and 4 bases at J, with 13 bases in the middle. This chain's CDR3 is CASSETAPSYGYTF. The DNA of the CDR3 is TGTGCCAGCAGCGAGACAGCGCCCAGCTATGGCTACACCTTC.

The chain has TRBV7-9 and TRBJ1-1; no definite D call. Germline V gene lookup returns CDR1 SEHNR and CDR2 FQNEAQ (reference sequence). The CDR3 has 16 amino acids. Trimming left V 8 bases short and J 0 bases short, with 19 bases between. The DNA of the CDR3 is TGTGCCAGCGGTCGAGGACGGAGGGTACTGAACACTGAAGCTTTCTTT. This gives the protein CASGRGRRVLNTEAFF.

This clonotype appeared many times. The genes are TRBV5-1 and TRBJ2-7, with 7 bases fitting TRBD2. Germline CDR1 SGHRS, CDR2 YFSETQ. This CDR3 comprises 19 residues. V was pared by 2 bases and J by 4 bases, with 21 bases of the junction left unmatched. The DNA of the CDR3 is TGCGCCAGCAGCTTCGGAGTTGCAGGATCGCGGGAGTTAGGGTACGAGCAGTACTTC. It translates to CASSFGVAGSRELGYEQYF.

The chain recombines TRBV5-1 with TRBJ2-1, with D maybe TRBD2 (5 bases). V was cut by 7 bases and J by 5 bases, with 10 bases left in between. The CDR3 extends over 12 amino acids. Germline V lookup: CDR1 SGHRS, CDR2 YFSETQ. CDR3 bases: TGCGCCAGCGGAACGGGGAACAATGAGCAGTTCTTC. As protein: CASGTGNNEQFF.

This clonotype was counted many times. The chain uses TRBV18 and TRBJ2-5; 9 positions agree with TRBD1. Germline values: CDR1 KGHSH, CDR2 LQKENI. V gave up 4 bases and J gave up 4 bases; unmatched junction bases: 10. The CDR3 totals 16 residues. The CDR3 region has the DNA TGTGCCAGCTCACTTCTACAGGGGGCAGGTGGAGAGACCCAGTACTTC. Protein product: CASSLLQGAGGETQYF.

Only a few counts were recorded for this clonotype. Mismatch with germline at one junction end may stem from a read error. The rearrangement uses TRBV5-5 and TRBJ1-4; D is perhaps TRBD1 (6 bases). The CDR3 runs to 15 residues. CDR1 and CDR2 (germline): SGHKS, YYEKEE (reference sequence). CDR3 protein: CANSLVAGEDEKLFF. In DNA form, the CDR3 reads TGTGCCAACAGCTTGGTGGCAGGGGAAGATGAAAAACTGTTTTTT. The full variable domain, its missing parts supplied by reference TRBV5-5 and TRBJ1-4, is DAGVTQSPTHLIKTRGQQVTLRCSPISGHKSVSWYQQVLGQGPQFIFQYYEKEERGRGNFPDRFSARQFPNYSSELNVNALLLGDSALYLCANSLVAGEDEKLFFGSGTQLSVL.

This clonotype was seen repeatedly, ten times or more. The chain has TRBV7-2 and TRBJ1-5; D is ambiguous. This CDR3 spans 15 amino acids. V was trimmed by 3 bases and J by 0 bases, leaving 9 bases between them. CDR1 is SGHTA and CDR2 is FQGNSA in the germline V gene. DNA of the CDR3: TGTGCCAGCAGCTTTTCTCCCACTAGCAATCAGCCCCAGCATTTT. It is translated as CASSFSPTSNQPQHF.

Turning to this clonotype: This clone may be a read error of a much larger clone one base away. The V and J genes are TRBV6-1 and TRBJ2-7; 8 bases agree with TRBD1. This CDR3 spans 13 amino acids. Germline CDR1 reads MNHNS; CDR2 reads SASEGT. CDR3 bases: TGTGCCAGCAGCGGGGACAGGCTCTACGAGCAGTGCTTC. Encoded protein: CASSGDRLYEQCF.

This clonotype was observed at least ten times. V and J are TRBV30 and TRBJ2-6; D possibly corresponds to TRBD1 (6 bases). The CDR3 is 17 residues long. V was pared by 3 bases and J by 2 bases, with 17 bases between. Germline lookup yields CDR1 GTSNPN and CDR2 SVGIG (reference sequence). Here the CDR3 reads CAWRRGRGHAGANVLTF. DNA for the CDR3: TGTGCCTGGAGGAGGGGAAGGGGACATGCTGGGGCCAACGTCCTGACTTTC.

This clonotype was counted ten times or more. V and J are TRBV20-1 and TRBJ2-3; no reliable D call. V was clipped by 2 bases and J by 0 bases, with 9 bases between them. The CDR3 loop spans 14 amino acids. The V gene's germline CDR1 is DFQATT and CDR2 SNEGSKA (reference sequence). In DNA, the CDR3 is TGCAGTGCTAGAAACATCCCTAGCACAGATACGCAGTATTTT. Translating it yields CSARNIPSTDTQYF.

This clonotype was found many times. The gene calls are TRBV12-5 and TRBJ2-1; D possibly matches TRBD1 or TRBD2 (5 bases each). This CDR3 is built from 14 residues. The germline V gene encodes CDR1 LGHNT and CDR2 FRNRAP. Trimming took off 7 bases at V and 6 bases at J, with 16 bases between the two ends. CDR3 sequence (DNA): TGTGCTAGTGCCTCCGGGACCACCGCCAATGAGCAGTTCTTC. Protein sequence: CASASGTTANEQFF.

This clonotype was seen only once. V usage is TRBV5-1 and J usage is TRBJ2-1, with 15 positions matching TRBD2. CDR3 length: 14 amino acids. Losses at the gene ends were 4 bases for V and 10 bases for J; bases not matched to a gene: 3. Germline V gene lookup returns CDR1 SGHRS and CDR2 YFSETQ. CDR3 DNA sequence: TGCGCCAGCAGCCGGACTAGCGGGGGGGGGGAGCAGTTCTTC. Translating gives CASSRTSGGGEQFF.

This clonotype has at least ten counts. The rearrangement joins TRBV28 to TRBJ2-2, with 7 bases lining up with TRBD2. Trimming cost V 3 bases and J 7 bases; bases outside gene matches: 11. The CDR3 consists of 16 residues. Germline assignment: CDR1 MDHEN and CDR2 SYDVKM. The CDR3 loop reads CASSFLSRGRNGELFF. The CDR3 DNA reads as TGTGCCAGCAGTTTTTTATCGCGGGGGAGGAACGGGGAGCTGTTTTTT.

This clonotype was seen repeatedly, ten times or more. The chain recombines TRBV28 with TRBJ1-1; D unclear. Germline CDR1 and CDR2: MDHEN and SYDVKM. CDR3 size: 13 residues. Trimming stripped 5 bases from V and 1 base from J, with 8 bases between. CDR3 loop: CASSDAGNTEAFF. CDR3 bases: TGTGCCAGCAGTGACGCGGGGAACACTGAAGCTTTCTTT.

As concerns this clonotype: A read error is possible here, since a much larger clone lies one base away. This chain links TRBV6-1 with TRBJ2-7, with 9 nucleotides matching TRBD1. J gave up 6 bases and V 8 bases, and 11 bases lay outside the gene matches. The CDR3 covers 14 residues. The V gene's germline CDR1 is MNHNS and CDR2 SASEGT. CDR3 sequence (DNA): TGTGCCAGCGCTAAGGGACAGGGCATTTTCGAGCAGTACTTC. Translated: CASAKGQGIFEQYF.

The genes are TRBV19 and TRBJ2-2; either TRBD1 or TRBD2 may fit D (6 bases each). V shed 7 bases and J shed 6 bases, with 15 bases lying between them. The CDR3 has 14 residues. Germline CDR1 and CDR2: LNHDA and SQIVND (reference sequence). The DNA of the CDR3 is TGTGCCAGTAAAGGAACTAGGGGGGCCGGGGAGCTGTTTTTT. Its protein product is CASKGTRGAGELFF.

The chain has TRBV6-2 or TRBV6-3 and TRBJ2-7, with unresolved D. Trimming shortened V by 6 bases and J by 0 bases, and 15 bases separated the two germline ends. CDR1 is MNHEY, CDR2 SVGEGT, per germline. The CDR3 runs 15 residues. CDR3 bases: TGTGCCAGCAGGATCGAAGACGGATACTCCTACGAGCAGTACTTC. Protein product: CASRIEDGYSYEQYF.

The V gene is TRBV3-1, the J gene TRBJ2-7; TRBD2 matches 10 bases. Germline V gives CDR1 LGHDT, CDR2 YNNKEL (reference sequence). After removal of 0 bases from V and 5 bases from J, the junction contained 7 bases not matched to a gene. This CDR3 comprises 16 residues. The CDR3 coding sequence is TGTGCCAGCAGCCAAGACGGAGCGGGAGGGCCACACGAGCAGTACTTC. Amino acids: CASSQDGAGGPHEQYF.

The CDR3 spells CASSLPRRDTQYF. In nucleotides, the CDR3 is TGTGCCAGCAGCTTGCCCCGCAGAGATACGCAGTATTTT. The V and J genes are TRBV5-6 and TRBJ2-3; D is undetermined. Germline lookup yields CDR1 SGHDT and CDR2 YYEEEE. Trimming took off 1 base at V and 5 bases at J, with 8 bases between the two ends. This CDR3 has 13 amino acids.

This clonotype was counted at least ten times. This chain joins TRBV6-1 and TRBJ2-1; 11 positions agree with TRBD2. Germline V CDR1 and CDR2: MNHNS, SASEGT. There are 17 residues in the CDR3. V was pared by 6 bases and J by 7 bases, with 14 bases of the junction left unmatched. The CDR3, as DNA: TGTGCCAGCAGAACTAGCGGGAGTGTCAGACGGTGGAATGAGCAGTTCTTC. It is translated as CASRTSGSVRRWNEQFF.

This clonotype was observed at least ten times. V and J are TRBV11-2 and TRBJ2-7; D ambiguous. V was trimmed by 3 bases and J by 4 bases, leaving 10 bases between them. Looked up from germline, CDR1 is SGHAT and CDR2 is FQNNGV. This CDR3 has 13 residues. The DNA for the CDR3 is TGTGCCAGCAGCTTCCCCCAAAGGTACGAGCAGTACTTC. It is translated as CASSFPQRYEQYF.

Ten or more counts support this clonotype. The V call is TRBV30, the J call TRBJ1-2; 7 nucleotides agree with TRBD1. Germline loops: CDR1 GTSNPN, CDR2 SVGIG (reference sequence). The CDR3 consists of 14 residues. Trimming took 1 base from V and 4 from J; bases not matched to a gene: 6. The CDR3 is CAWSGQGGRYGYTF. The DNA for the CDR3 is TGTGCCTGGAGTGGACAGGGCGGTCGCTATGGCTACACCTTC.

The count of this clonotype is one. The rearrangement links TRBV6-9 to TRBJ1-1; TRBD1 agrees at 7 bases. The V segment lost 7 bases and the J segment 4 bases; nucleotides outside the gene matches: 9. In germline, CDR1 is MNHGY, CDR2 SVAAGI. CDR3 length equals 14 residues. CDR3 loop: CASIRDRATTEAFF. CDR3 sequence (DNA): TGTGCCAGCATTAGAGACAGGGCCACCACTGAAGCTTTCTTT.

In this sample, this clonotype turned up many times. V and J are TRBV20-1 and TRBJ2-5; D call uncertain. Trimming took off 2 bases at V and 2 bases at J, with 0 bases between the two ends. Germline V lookup: CDR1 DFQATT, CDR2 SNEGSKA (reference sequence). The CDR3 spans 10 residues. The CDR3 sequence: CSARQETQYF. CDR3 DNA sequence: TGCAGTGCTAGACAAGAGACCCAGTACTTC.

The gene calls are TRBV5-6 and TRBJ1-3; D is uncertain. The V gene lost 4 bases and the J gene lost 10 bases, with 15 bases spanning the gap. CDR1 SGHDT and CDR2 YYEEEE come from the germline V gene. CDR3 length: 13 amino acids. The CDR3 nucleotides are TGTGCCAGCAGCACACGAGCAGAGGTTACCATATATTTT. This translates into CASSTRAEVTIYF.

The sample holds many counts of this clonotype. In nucleotides, the CDR3 is TGTGCCAGCAGTTGGGGGACTAGTGGGGAGCAGCAGCCCCAGCATTTT. This gives the protein CASSWGTSGEQQPQHF. The chain has TRBV28 and TRBJ1-5; tentative D call: TRBD1 (5 bases). In germline, CDR1 is MDHEN, CDR2 SYDVKM. The CDR3 consists of 16 residues. V was shortened by 4 bases and J by 7 bases, with 20 bases between the two germline ends.

The sample holds many counts of this clonotype. This sequence joins TRBV28 and TRBJ2-5; the D gene is possibly TRBD1 (5 bases). V lost 5 bases and J lost 4, with 14 bases in between. Germline V gene lookup returns CDR1 MDHEN and CDR2 SYDVKM. The CDR3 is 14 residues long. The CDR3 here is CASSVGDRAETQYF. The CDR3 bases are TGTGCCAGCAGTGTAGGGGATCGGGCAGAGACCCAGTACTTC.

This clonotype was observed many times. The rearrangement uses TRBV28 and TRBJ1-1; TRBD1 agrees at 7 bases. This CDR3 has 15 residues. V shed 5 bases and J 8 bases; nucleotides not matched to a gene: 14. In germline, CDR1 is MDHEN, CDR2 SYDVKM. The CDR3 loop is CASSLRQGTLEEAFF. The DNA of the CDR3 is TGTGCCAGCAGTCTTCGACAGGGAACCCTGGAAGAAGCTTTCTTT.

Many counts were recorded for this clonotype. The chain combines TRBV20-1 with TRBJ2-7; no clear D gene. Germline CDR1 is DFQATT and CDR2 is SNEGSKA (reference sequence). CDR3 size: 12 residues. The V and J ends lost 0 bases and 3 bases respectively, with 6 bases between them. The CDR3 coding sequence is TGCAGTGCTAGAGATTACGGCTACGAGCAGTACTTC. Amino acid sequence: CSARDYGYEQYF.

This clonotype was counted ten times or more. J is TRBJ2-7 and V is TRBV20-1; D may be TRBD2 (5 bases). This CDR3 comprises 12 residues. The ends were cut back, 8 bases at V and 3 bases at J, with 14 bases in the middle. Germline V gene data show CDR1 as DFQATT and CDR2 as SNEGSKA (reference sequence). The CDR3 DNA reads as TGCAGTCCCGACGGGGATAGCTACGAGCAGTACTTC. Protein sequence: CSPDGDSYEQYF.

The sample holds many counts of this clonotype. This rearrangement joins TRBV27 to TRBJ2-7; 7 positions agree with TRBD1. This CDR3 has 14 residues. CDR1 is MNHEY, CDR2 SMNVEV, per germline (reference sequence). The junction had 6 bases not matched to a gene; V was cut back by 5 bases and J by 2 bases. CDR3: CASSPRQGPYEQYF. As DNA, the CDR3 is TGTGCCAGCAGTCCGAGACAGGGCCCCTACGAGCAGTACTTC.